A single sample gave rise to the 14 T cell receptor beta chains below, sequenced in a study of spatial heterogeneity in lung cancer. These receptors' antigens are unknown. Each CDR3 protein is one row after TCRdb ran MiXCR on the 5' RACE reads. Of approximately 25,000 distinct CDR3 sequences in the sample, under 9.5% were seen once. The study's findings and limits: Tumor mutation count correlated with how many alpha and beta TCRs expanded intratumorally.

Specified time point: sample taken at primary tumor resection. The sequenced sample was lung tumor tissue, obtained at surgery. These receptors came from a male donor with early-stage non-small cell lung cancer.

This clonotype was counted ten times or more. V usage is TRBV30 and J usage is TRBJ2-5, with D unresolved. CDR1 and CDR2 from the germline V gene are GTSNPN and SVGIG (reference sequence). This CDR3 comprises 18 residues. Trimming took 3 bases from V and 2 from J, leaving 25 bases between them. The CDR3 here is CAWSPYGSYYSPQETQYF. In DNA form, the CDR3 reads TGTGCCTGGAGCCCGTACGGCTCCTACTATAGCCCTCAAGAGACCCAGTACTTC.

This clonotype was seen ten or more times. The chain recombines TRBV6-4 with TRBJ2-2; D not certain. The CDR3 consists of 14 residues. Germline CDR1 is MRHNA and CDR2 is SNTAGT. Trimming left V 3 bases short and J 3 bases short, with 8 bases between. The CDR3 DNA reads TGTGCCAGCAGTGAGATGATAGACACCGGGGAGCTGTTTTTT. Translating it yields CASSEMIDTGELFF.

This clonotype was found many times. The chain has TRBV10-3 and TRBJ2-5; TRBD2 aligns across 9 bases. J lost 5 bases, V lost 5 bases, and 9 bases had no gene match. Per germline, CDR1 ENHRY and CDR2 SYGVKD. This CDR3 comprises 15 residues. The CDR3 region has the DNA TGTGCCATCAGTCCCAGAGCGGGGGGAGGGGAGACCCAGTACTTC. Its protein is CAISPRAGGGETQYF.

This clonotype was observed at least ten times. The chain is built from TRBV6-4 and TRBJ2-1; 8 bases line up with TRBD2. Trimming cost V 4 bases and J 10 bases; bases outside gene matches: 12. Per the germline V gene, CDR1 is MRHNA and CDR2 is SNTAGT. The CDR3 has 15 residues. As DNA, the CDR3 is TGTGCCAGCAGTGGATTGGTAGCGGGGATCGAAGAGCAGTTCTTC. The encoded protein is CASSGLVAGIEEQFF.

This clonotype was counted between two and nine times. This is likely a read error, given that the CDR3 carries no conserved phenylalanine or tryptophan at its end. This chain uses TRBV7-3 with TRBJ2-1, with 7 bases identical to TRBD1. V was pared by 1 base and J by 2 bases, with 2 bases of the junction left unmatched. Germline V CDR1 and CDR2: SGHTA, FQGTGA. This CDR3 has 15 amino acids. CDR3 sequence: CASSLIGTAYNEQFS. The CDR3 DNA is TGTGCCAGCAGCTTAATCGGGACAGCCTACAATGAGCAGTTCTCC.

The chain has TRBV27 and TRBJ2-1; D possibly matches TRBD1 or TRBD2 (6 bases each). CDR3 size: 15 residues. CDR1 MNHEY and CDR2 SMNVEV come from the germline V gene (reference sequence). Trimming left V 2 bases short and J 6 bases short, with 14 bases between. The CDR3: CASSLRGGLSNEQFF. CDR3 coding DNA: TGTGCCAGCAGTTTACGAGGGGGGCTCAGCAATGAGCAGTTCTTC.

This clonotype was seen a handful of times. The J gene is TRBJ2-7, the V gene TRBV28; the D gene is possibly TRBD2 (5 bases). The germline CDR1 and CDR2 sequences are MDHEN and SYDVKM. This CDR3 comprises 12 residues. Between the trimmed V and J ends, which lost 8 bases and 7 bases, there was a span of 15 bases. The CDR3 bases are TGTGCCAGCGGGCGGGTTGGGCAGGAGCAGTACTTC. This encodes CASGRVGQEQYF.

The table lists this clonotype with a few counts. V usage is TRBV27 and J usage is TRBJ1-1; D might be TRBD1 (5 bases). The CDR3 has 14 amino acids. Germline V lookup: CDR1 MNHEY, CDR2 SMNVEV (reference sequence). V lost 3 bases and J 1 base, leaving 9 bases between the germline ends. CDR3 protein: CASSFGDSNTEAFF. CDR3 sequence (DNA): TGTGCCAGCAGTTTTGGGGACTCGAACACTGAAGCTTTCTTT.

This clonotype was detected a few times. The chain joins TRBV3-1 to TRBJ2-7; D is ambiguous. Per germline, CDR1 LGHDT and CDR2 YNNKEL (reference sequence). V dropped 4 bases and J dropped 5 bases, with 9 bases sitting between them. The CDR3 runs 12 residues. CDR3 coding DNA: TGTGCCAGCAGCCGGTCCCACGACGAGCAGTACTTC. It encodes CASSRSHDEQYF.

This clonotype was seen at least ten times. The genes are TRBV5-1 and TRBJ2-2; D is perhaps TRBD2 (6 bases). Germline assignment: CDR1 SGHRS and CDR2 YFSETQ. V was clipped by 5 bases and J by 0 bases, with 8 bases between them. This CDR3 spans 14 amino acids. CDR3 amino acids: CASREGPNTGELFF. The DNA for the CDR3 is TGCGCCAGCAGGGAGGGCCCGAACACCGGGGAGCTGTTTTTT.

V gene TRBV7-9 combines with J gene TRBJ2-2; the match to TRBD1 covers 7 bases. The CDR3 has 16 amino acids. V lost 5 bases, J lost 7 bases, and 13 bases stayed unmatched. Germline values: CDR1 SEHNR, CDR2 FQNEAQ (reference sequence). The CDR3 bases are TGTGCCAGCAGCCCCTATAGGGGGCTAACGGGCGGGGAGCTGTTTTTT. Its translation is CASSPYRGLTGGELFF. Variable domain in full (rest from reference TRBV7-9 and TRBJ2-2): DTGVSQNPRHKITKRGQNVTFRCDPISEHNRLYWYRQTLGQGPEFLTYFQNEAQLEKSRLLSDRFSAERPKGSFSTLEIQRTEQGDSAMYLCASSPYRGLTGGELFFGEGSRLTVL.

This clonotype has more than one count but fewer than ten. The V gene is TRBV7-9, the J gene TRBJ2-2; TRBD2 matches 8 bases. Trimming removed 5 bases from V and 7 bases from J; junction bases left unmatched: 9. Germline V gene data show CDR1 as SEHNR and CDR2 as FQNEAQ (reference sequence). The CDR3 totals 15 residues. The CDR3 DNA reads as TGTGCCAGCAGCCCGGGAAGCGGGAGCGGCGGGGAGCTGTTTTTT. Encoded protein: CASSPGSGSGGELFF.

Concerning this clonotype itself: A single base separates this from a much larger clone, so it may be a read error. The chain couples TRBV6-5 to TRBJ2-2; D is unresolved. The germline CDR1 and CDR2 sequences are MNHEY and SVGAGI. This CDR3 is 16 amino acids long. The CDR3 bases are TGTGCCAACAGTTACTCCCTTCAACGTAACACCGGGGAGCTGTTTTTT. Protein product: CANSYSLQRNTGELFF.

This clonotype was recorded at least ten times. V gene TRBV29-1 combines with J gene TRBJ1-1; D call uncertain. This CDR3 comprises 12 residues. CDR1 is SQVTM and CDR2 is ANQGSEA in the germline V gene. Trimming stripped 2 bases from V and 3 bases from J, with 7 bases between. The CDR3 loop is CSVERDDTEAFF. CDR3 in DNA: TGCAGCGTTGAAAGGGATGACACTGAAGCTTTCTTT.